The 23 T cell receptor beta chains listed next were all sequenced from one sample in a study of neoadjuvant nivolumab and ipilimumab in lung cancer. Sequencing was performed with immunoSEQ multiplex PCR; in TCRdb, only in-frame clones are kept and a portion is missing. Counted here are about 28,000 clones, 76% occurring once; the ten biggest clones make up approximately 18%. Sequenced here: tumor tissue, sampled after neoadjuvant nivolumab, alone or with ipilimumab, at or shortly before surgery. Receptors were obtained from an adult with non-small cell lung cancer.

In this sample, this clone turned up once. The V call is TRBV30, the J call TRBJ2-7; 13 bases match TRBD2. The CDR3 is 17 amino acids. Per the germline V gene, CDR1 is GTSNPN and CDR2 is SVGIG (reference sequence). V lost 4 bases and J lost 0; bases outside the gene matches: 9. The CDR3 sequence: CAWKSTSGGPSSYEQYF. The CDR3 nucleotides read TGTGCCTGGAAATCGACTAGCGGGGGGCCAAGCTCCTACGAGCAGTACTTC.

The CDR3 region is CAIRLRGFGTEAFF. The CDR3, as DNA: TGTGCCATAAGATTAAGGGGTTTCGGCACTGAAGCTTTCTTT. The chain couples TRBV2 to TRBJ1-1; perhaps TRBD1 as D (5 bases). V was shortened by 10 bases and J by 4 bases, with 19 bases between the two germline ends. Germline CDR1 is SNHLY and CDR2 is FYNNEI. The CDR3 is made up of 14 amino acids.

This rearrangement joins TRBV4-1 to TRBJ1-4, with D hard to call. The CDR3 totals 12 residues. The germline CDR1 and CDR2 sequences are MGHRA and YSYEKL. The ends were cut back, 5 bases at V and 7 bases at J, with 8 bases in the middle. The DNA of the CDR3 is TGCGCCAGCAGCGGGGTTGGTGAAAAACTGTTTTTT. Protein sequence: CASSGVGEKLFF.

The rearrangement joins TRBV2 to TRBJ1-2; D perhaps matches TRBD1 (5 bases). Germline V CDR1 and CDR2: SNHLY, FYNNEI. This CDR3 has 14 residues. V lost 6 bases to trimming and J lost 4 bases, with 15 bases between them. CDR3 sequence: CASRTPRVGYGYTF. The DNA of the CDR3 is TGTGCCAGCAGGACCCCCAGGGTTGGCTATGGCTACACCTTC.

A few counts support this clone. V and J are TRBV19 and TRBJ2-1, with 11 bases aligning to TRBD2. The V gene's germline CDR1 is LNHDA and CDR2 SQIVND (reference sequence). Trimming took 4 bases from V and 2 from J; bases not matched to a gene: 1. There are 15 residues in the CDR3. The CDR3 loop is CASSRLAGTYNEQFF. Here the CDR3 DNA reads TGTGCCAGTAGTAGACTAGCGGGGACCTACAATGAGCAGTTCTTC.

J is TRBJ2-7 and V is TRBV2, with D perhaps TRBD1 or TRBD2 (6 bases each). V was shortened by 5 bases and J by 6 bases, with 14 bases between the two germline ends. The germline V gene encodes CDR1 SNHLY and CDR2 FYNNEI. The CDR3 runs 13 residues. Here the CDR3 reads CASSSRGGLEQYF. The CDR3 nucleotides are TGTGCCAGCAGTTCCAGGGGAGGACTCGAGCAGTACTTC.

The CDR3 reads CASRMTSGSTDTQYF. In DNA form, the CDR3 reads TGTGCCAGCAGAATGACTAGCGGAAGCACAGATACGCAGTATTTT. This chain connects TRBV7-2 to TRBJ2-3; 9 bases are shared with TRBD2. CDR1 is SGHTA and CDR2 is FQGNSA in the germline V gene. Unmatched junction bases numbered 4, after V lost 6 bases and J lost 0 bases. CDR3 length: 15 residues.

This chain uses TRBV11-3 with TRBJ1-1; D is undetermined. CDR3 length: 14 residues. Germline CDR1 SGHNT, CDR2 YENEEA. V was pared by 3 bases and J by 4 bases, with 12 bases between. This CDR3 reads CASSFSGSGTEAFF. The DNA of the CDR3 is TGTGCCAGCAGCTTCTCAGGATCGGGCACTGAAGCTTTCTTT. Full variable domain (rest looked up from reference TRBV11-3 and TRBJ1-1): EAGVVQSPRYKIIEKKQPVAFWCNPISGHNTLYWYLQNLGQGPELLIRYENEEAVDDSQLPKDRFSAERLKGVDSTLKIQPAELGDSAVYLCASSFSGSGTEAFFGQGTRLTVV.

This clone has only a few counts. The gene calls are TRBV6-1 and TRBJ1-2, with 12 bases matching TRBD1. Trimming at V came to 6 bases and at J to 8 bases, leaving 10 bases not matched to a gene. The CDR3 loop spans 15 amino acids. Germline values: CDR1 MNHNS, CDR2 SASEGT. The CDR3 sequence is CASRERGQGARGYTF. CDR3 in DNA: TGTGCCAGCAGGGAACGGGGACAGGGGGCAAGAGGCTACACCTTC.

The CDR3 DNA is TGTGCCAGCAGTCTAGACAGCGACCTTGGCTACACCTTC. Encoded protein: CASSLDSDLGYTF. The J gene is TRBJ1-2, the V gene TRBV5-4; the D gene is possibly TRBD1 (5 bases). Germline CDR1 is SGHNT and CDR2 is YYREEE (reference sequence). The CDR3 extends over 13 amino acids. V was cut by 5 bases and J by 7 bases, with 15 bases left in between.

The sample holds a few counts of this clone. This CDR3 is CASSLTGQGTEAFF. The CDR3 DNA is TGTGCCAGCAGCTTAACTGGACAGGGCACTGAAGCTTTCTTT. This sequence joins TRBV7-3 and TRBJ1-1, with 8 bases lining up with TRBD1. The germline gives CDR1 SGHTA, CDR2 FQGTGA. Germline trimming cut 0 bases from V and 4 bases from J; bases unmatched to any gene: 1. This CDR3 spans 14 amino acids. Full variable domain (remainder filled in from reference TRBV7-3 and TRBJ1-1): GAGVSQTPSNKVTEKGKYVELRCDPISGHTALYWYRQSLGQGPEFLIYFQGTGAADDSGLPNDRFFAVRPEGSVSTLKIQRTERGDSAVYLCASSLTGQGTEAFFGQGTRLTVV.

The chain joins TRBV18 to TRBJ1-1; no firm D call. V lost 0 bases, J lost 4 bases, and 12 bases lay in between. Germline CDR1 reads KGHSH; CDR2 reads LQKENI. The CDR3 totals 15 residues. The CDR3 DNA reads TGTGCCAGCTCACCACCGGTAGTTTCGCTCACTGAAGCTTTCTTT. Translating it yields CASSPPVVSLTEAFF.

The chain joins TRBV11-2 to TRBJ2-7, with 7 positions matching TRBD1. Per the germline V gene, CDR1 is SGHAT and CDR2 is FQNNGV. The CDR3 spans 13 residues. V dropped 5 bases and J dropped 3; count of bases not matched to a gene: 4. CDR3 loop: CASSRDRVYEQYF. DNA of the CDR3: TGTGCCAGCAGCAGAGACAGGGTCTACGAGCAGTACTTC.

The chain employs TRBV7-9 and TRBJ1-5; 7 bases fit TRBD1. With V trimmed by 8 bases and J by 7 bases, 5 bases remained unmatched. Germline V gene lookup returns CDR1 SEHNR and CDR2 FQNEAQ (reference sequence). The CDR3 spans 12 residues. The CDR3 nucleotides read TGTGCCAGCGGACAGGAGGACCAGCCCCAGCATTTT. Translation gives CASGQEDQPQHF. Looking up the rest from reference TRBV7-9 and TRBJ1-5 gives the full variable domain: DTGVSQNPRHKITKRGQNVTFRCDPISEHNRLYWYRQTLGQGPEFLTYFQNEAQLEKSRLLSDRFSAERPKGSFSTLEIQRTEQGDSAMYLCASGQEDQPQHFGDGTRLSIL.

V usage is TRBV7-2 and J usage is TRBJ2-7; 9 bases align to TRBD2. The germline CDR1 and CDR2 sequences are SGHTA and FQGNSA. The CDR3 contains 16 residues. With V trimmed by 1 base and J by 0 bases, 4 bases remained unmatched. The CDR3 loop is CASSLVAGASSYEQYF. CDR3 DNA: TGTGCCAGCAGCTTAGTAGCGGGGGCCTCCTCCTACGAGCAGTACTTC.

The chain has TRBV4-2 and TRBJ2-7; no firm D call. Germline V gene sequence: CDR1 LGHNA, CDR2 YNFKEQ. The CDR3 totals 14 residues. Deletions cut 0 bases from V and 0 bases from J, with 6 bases between. The CDR3 bases are TGTGCCAGCAGCCAAGAACAGAGCTCCTACGAGCAGTACTTC. Amino acid sequence: CASSQEQSSYEQYF.

The chain is built from TRBV5-1 and TRBJ1-5, with D hard to call. This CDR3 has 15 amino acids. Germline V gene lookup returns CDR1 SGHRS and CDR2 YFSETQ. Trimming removed 1 base from V and 0 bases from J, with 8 bases in between. CDR3 sequence reads: CASSLSGDSNQPQHF. For the CDR3, the DNA is TGCGCCAGCAGCTTGTCCGGAGATAGCAATCAGCCCCAGCATTTT.

This chain joins TRBV30 and TRBJ1-2, with 9 bases aligning to TRBD1. There are 13 residues in the CDR3. CDR1 is GTSNPN, CDR2 SVGIG, per germline (reference sequence). Trimming at V came to 2 bases and at J to 6 bases, leaving 4 bases not matched to a gene. CDR3 nucleotide sequence: TGTGCCTGGAGTAGAACAGGGGGCGATGGCTACACCTTC. It encodes CAWSRTGGDGYTF.

The chain couples TRBV2 to TRBJ2-3; 11 positions agree with TRBD2. The CDR3 has 15 residues. V lost 6 bases to trimming and J lost 2 bases; unmatched junction nucleotides: 4. CDR1 and CDR2 from the germline V gene are SNHLY and FYNNEI. The CDR3 reads CASRMTSGVTDTQYF. The DNA of the CDR3 is TGTGCCAGCAGAATGACTAGCGGGGTCACAGATACGCAGTATTTT.

This clone was detected only a few times. The J gene is TRBJ1-1, the V gene TRBV13; 12 nucleotides agree with TRBD1. CDR1 and CDR2 (germline): PRHDT, FYEKMQ (reference sequence). This CDR3 spans 15 amino acids. With V trimmed by 4 bases and J by 7 bases, 7 bases remained unmatched. The CDR3 sequence: CASSSSGQGANEAFF. The CDR3 nucleotides are TGTGCCAGCAGCTCCTCGGGACAGGGGGCTAATGAAGCTTTCTTT.

The chain links TRBV5-4 to TRBJ1-1; D is ambiguous. From germline, CDR1 is SGHNT and CDR2 YYREEE (reference sequence). This CDR3 spans 14 amino acids. V lost 0 bases, J lost 6 bases, and 12 bases lay in between. The CDR3 sequence is CASSLGTGGAEAFF. CDR3 nucleotides: TGTGCCAGCAGCTTGGGCACGGGTGGGGCTGAAGCTTTCTTT. The complete variable domain, with remaining parts taken from reference TRBV5-4 and TRBJ1-1, reads ETGVTQSPTHLIKTRGQQVTLRCSSQSGHNTVSWYQQALGQGPQFIFQYYREEENGRGNFPPRFSGLQFPNYSSELNVNALELDDSALYLCASSLGTGGAEAFFGQGTRLTVV.

The chain couples TRBV18 to TRBJ2-7; the D is unclear. Looked up from germline, CDR1 is KGHSH and CDR2 is LQKENI. V shed 4 bases and J shed 3 bases, with 7 bases lying between them. The CDR3 is 12 residues long. CDR3 in DNA: TGTGCCAGCTCACACAAGGACTACGAGCAGTACTTC. Translation gives CASSHKDYEQYF.

CDR3 amino acids: CASHNQGGGSYNSPLHF. CDR3 sequence (DNA): TGTGCCAGCCATAACCAAGGGGGCGGGTCCTATAATTCACCCCTCCACTTT. The rearrangement links TRBV2 to TRBJ1-6, with TRBD1 matching over 7 bases. The V segment lost 8 bases and the J segment 1 base; nucleotides outside the gene matches: 11. Germline CDR1 and CDR2: SNHLY and FYNNEI. CDR3 length equals 17 residues.